This T cell receptor (beta chain) was captured by sequencing in a study of OX40 agonist ivuxolimab in advanced cancers. Study overall: It was ivuxolimab, an agonistic anti-OX40 (CD134) antibody, that patients were treated with. Of mixed ages from roughly 23 to 80 and averaging around 60 years, the group was over 80% male. Study-wide findings and caveats: CD4+ T cells averaged fewer expanded clones than CD8+ T cells. The authors also found low normalized T-cell clonal expansion in some nonresponders.

Germline values: CDR1 MNHEY, CDR2 SMNVEV (reference sequence). V was clipped by 5 bases and J by 8 bases; unmatched bases: 11. There are 15 residues in the CDR3. Assay used: immunoSEQ multiplex PCR; TCRdb lists only in-frame clones, some missing. The sample has about 36,000 clones; about 77% are singletons. This clone was counted a single time. Its antigen is as yet unknown. The source was CD4+ or CD8+ T cells sorted from blood, collected in a trial of the OX40 agonist ivuxolimab. This clonotype was sampled from an adult with an advanced solid tumor such as melanoma, head and neck, liver or kidney cancer. The chain carries TRBV27 and TRBJ2-1; 8 nucleotides match TRBD1. CDR3 coding DNA: TGTGCCAGCAGTCCCGGACAGGGAGTAATGGATGAGCAGTTCTTC. It codes for CASSPGQGVMDEQFF.